These T cell receptor beta chains were read from a single sample in a study of blood T cell repertoires in COVID-19. Here immunoSEQ multiplex PCR was the method, and the copy in TCRdb shows in-frame clones only, minus some. There are under 120,000 clones in the sample; around 91% occur only once, and roughly 32% lies in the top ten. Sequencing was carried out using peripheral blood. All receptors derive from a woman older than 75 with acute or convalescent COVID-19. The CDR3 runs from the conserved cysteine through the conserved F or W.

cdr3_length: 14; v_call: TRBV7-2; j_call: TRBJ2-2; cdr3_aa: CASSLNGGFGELFF
cdr3_length: 14; v_call: TRBV4-1; j_call: TRBJ1-1; cdr3_aa: CASSPRSVNTEAFF
cdr3_length: 17; v_call: TRBV24-1; j_call: TRBJ2-1; cdr3_aa: CATSAQTSGDSYNEQFF
cdr3_length: 15; v_call: TRBV28; j_call: TRBJ2-2; cdr3_aa: CASSLLRQGGGELFF
cdr3_length: 15; v_call: TRBV5-1; j_call: TRBJ1-5; cdr3_aa: CASSLEGQPNQPQHF
cdr3_length: 11; v_call: TRBV6-1; j_call: TRBJ1-2; cdr3_aa: CASSQLHGYTF
cdr3_length: 14; v_call: TRBV3-1/TRBV3-2; j_call: TRBJ1-4; cdr3_aa: CASSQDYGGEKLFF
cdr3_length: 15; v_call: TRBV10-3; j_call: TRBJ1-6; cdr3_aa: CAIKVSGETNSPLHF
cdr3_length: 14; v_call: TRBV27; j_call: TRBJ1-6; cdr3_aa: CASSPGTGNSPLHF
cdr3_length: 16; v_call: TRBV27; j_call: TRBJ2-7; cdr3_aa: CASSRLAGGPSYEQYF
cdr3_length: 13; v_call: TRBV10-3; j_call: TRBJ1-1; cdr3_aa: CAITGGLNTEAFF
cdr3_length: 14; v_call: TRBV25-1; j_call: TRBJ1-4; cdr3_aa: CASSETGINEKLFF
cdr3_length: 15; v_call: TRBV7-2; j_call: TRBJ1-3; cdr3_aa: CASSGGTGTGNTIYF
cdr3_length: 19; v_call: TRBV11-2; j_call: TRBJ1-1; cdr3_aa: CASSLVRARTGVLNTEAFF
cdr3_length: 11; v_call: TRBV3-1/TRBV3-2; j_call: TRBJ2-4; cdr3_aa: CASSTAGIQYF
cdr3_length: 17; v_call: TRBV19; j_call: TRBJ1-5; cdr3_aa: CASTPGRQGLNNQPQHF
cdr3_length: 12; v_call: TRBV30; j_call: TRBJ1-1; cdr3_aa: CAGEGQGTEAFF
cdr3_length: 16; v_call: TRBV6-4; j_call: TRBJ2-7; cdr3_aa: CASRYKGQGKSYEQYF
cdr3_length: 16; v_call: TRBV5-1; j_call: TRBJ2-3; cdr3_aa: CASSYGTGERTDTQYF
cdr3_length: 13; v_call: TRBV29-1; j_call: TRBJ2-1; cdr3_aa: CSVHGLGGNEQFF
cdr3_length: 13; v_call: TRBV19; j_call: TRBJ2-3; cdr3_aa: CASRADFTDTQYF
cdr3_length: 14; v_call: TRBV30; j_call: TRBJ2-7; cdr3_aa: CAWTLAGPSYEQYF
cdr3_length: 13; v_call: TRBV6-5; j_call: TRBJ1-2; cdr3_aa: CASKSQEGYGYTF
cdr3_length: 15; v_call: TRBV5-1; j_call: TRBJ1-2; cdr3_aa: CASSLVPTGDYGYTF
cdr3_length: 14; v_call: TRBV6-1; j_call: TRBJ2-5; cdr3_aa: CASSEGLARETQYF
cdr3_length: 14; v_call: TRBV28; j_call: TRBJ2-7; cdr3_aa: CASSSQGPPYEQYF
cdr3_length: 15; v_call: TRBV5-1; j_call: TRBJ2-3; cdr3_aa: CASRLAGRIADTQYF
cdr3_length: 15; v_call: TRBV15; j_call: TRBJ2-3; cdr3_aa: CATSRDRGQGVAQYF
cdr3_length: 13; v_call: TRBV5-1; j_call: TRBJ2-7; cdr3_aa: CASSLGAAYEQYF
cdr3_length: 13; v_call: TRBV30; j_call: TRBJ1-2; cdr3_aa: CAWSVQLVDGYTF
cdr3_length: 17; v_call: TRBV27; j_call: TRBJ2-2; cdr3_aa: CASSLVPGTVNTGELFF
cdr3_length: 14; v_call: TRBV11-2; j_call: TRBJ2-6; cdr3_aa: CASSLGGRPNVLTF
cdr3_length: 14; v_call: TRBV25-1; j_call: TRBJ2-7; cdr3_aa: CASSSEGTGREQYF
cdr3_length: 17; v_call: TRBV7-8; j_call: TRBJ2-3; cdr3_aa: CASSITPGQGFRDTQYF
cdr3_length: 14; v_call: TRBV6-2/TRBV6-3; j_call: TRBJ2-1; cdr3_aa: CASSSHGLHNEQFF